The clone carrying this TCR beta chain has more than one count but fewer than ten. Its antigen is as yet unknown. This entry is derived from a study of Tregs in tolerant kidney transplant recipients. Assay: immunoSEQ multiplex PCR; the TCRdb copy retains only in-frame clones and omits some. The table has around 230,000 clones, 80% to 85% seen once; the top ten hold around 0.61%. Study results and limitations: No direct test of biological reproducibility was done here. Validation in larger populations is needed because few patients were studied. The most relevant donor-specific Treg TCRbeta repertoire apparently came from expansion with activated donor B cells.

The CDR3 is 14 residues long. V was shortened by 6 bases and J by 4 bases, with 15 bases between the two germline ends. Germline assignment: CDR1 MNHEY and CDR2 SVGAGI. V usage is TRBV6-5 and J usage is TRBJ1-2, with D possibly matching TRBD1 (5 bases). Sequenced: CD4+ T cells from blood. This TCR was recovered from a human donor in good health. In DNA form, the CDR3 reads TGTGCCAGCAGGACCGGGGACGGTTTCTATGGCTACACCTTC. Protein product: CASRTGDGFYGYTF.